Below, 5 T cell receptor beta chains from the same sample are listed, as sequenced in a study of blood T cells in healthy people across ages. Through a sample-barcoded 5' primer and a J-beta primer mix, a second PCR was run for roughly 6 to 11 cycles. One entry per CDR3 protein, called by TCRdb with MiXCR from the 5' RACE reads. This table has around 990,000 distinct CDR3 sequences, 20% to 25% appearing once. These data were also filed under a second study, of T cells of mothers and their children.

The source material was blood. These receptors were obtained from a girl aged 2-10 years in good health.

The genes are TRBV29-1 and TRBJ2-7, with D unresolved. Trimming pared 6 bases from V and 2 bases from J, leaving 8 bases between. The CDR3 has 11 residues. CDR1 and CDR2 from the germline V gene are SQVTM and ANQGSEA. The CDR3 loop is CSVLGTYEQYF. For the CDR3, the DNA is TGCAGCGTCCTAGGGACCTACGAGCAGTACTTC.

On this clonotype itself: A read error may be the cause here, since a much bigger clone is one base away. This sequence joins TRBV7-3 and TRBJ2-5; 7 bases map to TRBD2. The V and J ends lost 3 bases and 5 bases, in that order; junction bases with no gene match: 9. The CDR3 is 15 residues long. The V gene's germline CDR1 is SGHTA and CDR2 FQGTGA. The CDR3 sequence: CASSLTSRSLETQYF. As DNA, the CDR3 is TGTGCCAGCAGCTTGACTAGCAGGAGCCTGGAGACCCAGTACTTC.

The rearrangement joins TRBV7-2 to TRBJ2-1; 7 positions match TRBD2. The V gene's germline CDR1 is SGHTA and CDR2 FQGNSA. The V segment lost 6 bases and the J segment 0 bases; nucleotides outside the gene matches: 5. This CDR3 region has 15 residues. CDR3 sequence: CASRPVAGSYNEQFF. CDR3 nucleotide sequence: TGTGCCAGCAGACCCGTAGCGGGCTCCTACAATGAGCAGTTCTTC.

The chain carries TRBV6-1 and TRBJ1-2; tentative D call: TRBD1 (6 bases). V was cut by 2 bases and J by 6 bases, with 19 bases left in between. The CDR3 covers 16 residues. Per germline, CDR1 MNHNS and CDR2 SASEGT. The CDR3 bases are TGTGCCAGCAGTGAAATTCGTGGGGTTACAGGGAATGGCTACACCTTC. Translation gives CASSEIRGVTGNGYTF.

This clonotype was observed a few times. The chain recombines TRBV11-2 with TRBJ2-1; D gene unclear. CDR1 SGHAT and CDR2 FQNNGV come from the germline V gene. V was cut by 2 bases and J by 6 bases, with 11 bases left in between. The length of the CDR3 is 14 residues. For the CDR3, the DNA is TGTGCCAGCAGCTTACTTGACGGAATCAATGAGCAGTTCTTC. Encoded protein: CASSLLDGINEQFF. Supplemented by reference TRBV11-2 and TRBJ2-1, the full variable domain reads EAGVAQSPRYKIIEKRQSVAFWCNPISGHATLYWYQQILGQGPKLLIQFQNNGVVDDSQLPKDRFSAERLKGVDSTLKIQPAKLEDSAVYLCASSLLDGINEQFFGPGTRLTVL.